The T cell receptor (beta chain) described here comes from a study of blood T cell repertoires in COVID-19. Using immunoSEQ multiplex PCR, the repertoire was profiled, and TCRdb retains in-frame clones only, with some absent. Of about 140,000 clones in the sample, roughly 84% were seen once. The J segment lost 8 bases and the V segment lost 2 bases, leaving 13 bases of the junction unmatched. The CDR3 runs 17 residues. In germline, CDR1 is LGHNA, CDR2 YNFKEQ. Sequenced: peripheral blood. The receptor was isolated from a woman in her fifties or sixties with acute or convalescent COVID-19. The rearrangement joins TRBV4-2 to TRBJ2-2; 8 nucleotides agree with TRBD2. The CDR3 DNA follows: TGTGCCAGCAGCCAATGGGGACTAAGCGGGAGTTCGGGGGAGCTGTTTTTT. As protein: CASSQWGLSGSSGELFF.